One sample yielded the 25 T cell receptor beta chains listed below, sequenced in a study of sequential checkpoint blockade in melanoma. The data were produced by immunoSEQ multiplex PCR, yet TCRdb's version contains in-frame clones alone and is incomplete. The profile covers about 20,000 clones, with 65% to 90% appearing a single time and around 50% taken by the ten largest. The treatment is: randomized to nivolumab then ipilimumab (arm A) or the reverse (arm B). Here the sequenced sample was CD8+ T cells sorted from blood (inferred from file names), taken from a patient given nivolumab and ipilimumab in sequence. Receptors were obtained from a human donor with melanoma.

CDR3 sequence: CASSWERNTEAFF. The CDR3 DNA reads TGTGCCAGCAGCTGGGAGAGAAACACTGAAGCTTTCTTT. The chain employs TRBV7-9 and TRBJ1-1, with D uncertain. CDR1 and CDR2 from the germline V gene are SEHNR and FQNEAQ (reference sequence). Trimming took 4 bases from V and 2 from J, leaving 8 bases between them. There are 13 residues in the CDR3.

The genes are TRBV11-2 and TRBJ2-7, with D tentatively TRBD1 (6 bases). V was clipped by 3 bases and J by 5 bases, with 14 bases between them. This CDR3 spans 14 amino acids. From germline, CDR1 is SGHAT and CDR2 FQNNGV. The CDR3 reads CASSLLGALDEQYF. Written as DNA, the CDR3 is TGTGCCAGCAGCTTGTTGGGGGCGCTGGACGAGCAGTACTTC.

As DNA, the CDR3 is TGTGCCAGCAGCTTAGGAGCAGGGGGCTGGTACGAGCAGTACTTC. It specifies CASSLGAGGWYEQYF. The rearrangement links TRBV11-2 to TRBJ2-7; TRBD1 aligns across 8 bases. The V and J ends lost 1 base and 4 bases, in that order; junction bases with no gene match: 6. Per the germline V gene, CDR1 is SGHAT and CDR2 is FQNNGV. The CDR3 runs 15 residues.

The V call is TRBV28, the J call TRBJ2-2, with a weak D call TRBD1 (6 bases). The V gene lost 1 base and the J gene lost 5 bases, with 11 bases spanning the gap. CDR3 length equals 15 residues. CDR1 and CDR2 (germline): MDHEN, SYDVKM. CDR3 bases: TGTGCCAGCAGTTTATCCCAGGGGCCTACCGGGGAGCTGTTTTTT. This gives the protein CASSLSQGPTGELFF.

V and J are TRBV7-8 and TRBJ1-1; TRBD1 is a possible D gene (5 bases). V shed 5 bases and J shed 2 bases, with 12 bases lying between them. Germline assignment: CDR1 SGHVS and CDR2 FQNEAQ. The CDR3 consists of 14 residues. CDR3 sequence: CASSTGETNTEAFF. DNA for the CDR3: TGTGCCAGCAGCACAGGTGAAACTAACACTGAAGCTTTCTTT.

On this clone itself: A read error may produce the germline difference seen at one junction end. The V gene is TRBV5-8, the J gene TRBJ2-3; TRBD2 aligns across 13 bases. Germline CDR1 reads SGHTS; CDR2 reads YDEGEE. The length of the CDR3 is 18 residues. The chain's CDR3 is CASSQLDGLAGDTDTQYF. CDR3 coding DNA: TGCGCCAGCAGCCAACTCGACGGACTAGCGGGGGACACAGATACGCAGTATTTT.

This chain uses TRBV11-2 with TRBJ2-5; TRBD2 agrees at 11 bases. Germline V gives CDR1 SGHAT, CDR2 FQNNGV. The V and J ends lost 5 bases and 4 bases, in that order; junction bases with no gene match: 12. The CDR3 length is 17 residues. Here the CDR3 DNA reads TGTGCCAGCAGCACTATAGCGGGGGGGCTCCTTGGAGAGACCCAGTACTTC. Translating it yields CASSTIAGGLLGETQYF. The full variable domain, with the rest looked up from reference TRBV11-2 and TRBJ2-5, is EAGVAQSPRYKIIEKRQSVAFWCNPISGHATLYWYQQILGQGPKLLIQFQNNGVVDDSQLPKDRFSAERLKGVDSTLKIQPAKLEDSAVYLCASSTIAGGLLGETQYFGPGTRLLVL.

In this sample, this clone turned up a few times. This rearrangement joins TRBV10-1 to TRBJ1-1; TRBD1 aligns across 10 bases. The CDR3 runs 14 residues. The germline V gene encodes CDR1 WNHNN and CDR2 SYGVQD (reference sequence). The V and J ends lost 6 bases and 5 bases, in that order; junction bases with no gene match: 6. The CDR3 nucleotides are TGCGCCAGCAGCTCGACAGGGGGCAAGACTGAAGCTTTCTTT. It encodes CASSSTGGKTEAFF.

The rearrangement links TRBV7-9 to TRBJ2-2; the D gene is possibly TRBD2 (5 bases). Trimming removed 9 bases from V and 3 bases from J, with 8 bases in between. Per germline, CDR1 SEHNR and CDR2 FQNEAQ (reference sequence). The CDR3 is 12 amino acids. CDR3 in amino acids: CARILDTGELFF. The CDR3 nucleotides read TGTGCCAGAATACTAGACACCGGGGAGCTGTTTTTT. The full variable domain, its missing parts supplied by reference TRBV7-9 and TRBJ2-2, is DTGVSQNPRHKITKRGQNVTFRCDPISEHNRLYWYRQTLGQGPEFLTYFQNEAQLEKSRLLSDRFSAERPKGSFSTLEIQRTEQGDSAMYLCARILDTGELFFGEGSRLTVL.

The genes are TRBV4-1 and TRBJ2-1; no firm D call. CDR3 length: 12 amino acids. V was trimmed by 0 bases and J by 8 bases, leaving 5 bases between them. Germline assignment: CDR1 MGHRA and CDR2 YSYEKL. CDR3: CASSQDGDEQFF. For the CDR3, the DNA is TGCGCCAGCAGCCAAGATGGAGATGAGCAGTTCTTC.

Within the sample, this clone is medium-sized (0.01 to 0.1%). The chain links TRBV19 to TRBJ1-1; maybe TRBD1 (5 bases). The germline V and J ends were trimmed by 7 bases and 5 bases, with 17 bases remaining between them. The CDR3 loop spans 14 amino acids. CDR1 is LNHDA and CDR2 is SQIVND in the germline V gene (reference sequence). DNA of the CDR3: TGTGCCAGTACAACTGACAGTGGATGGACTGAAGCTTTCTTT. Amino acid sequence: CASTTDSGWTEAFF.

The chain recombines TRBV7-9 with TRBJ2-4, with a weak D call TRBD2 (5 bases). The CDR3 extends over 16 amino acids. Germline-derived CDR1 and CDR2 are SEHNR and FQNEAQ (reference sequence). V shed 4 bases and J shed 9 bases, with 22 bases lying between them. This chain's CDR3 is CASSSPVGNGRAIQYF. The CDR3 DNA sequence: TGTGCCAGCAGCTCCCCGGTAGGGAACGGGCGGGCCATTCAGTACTTC.

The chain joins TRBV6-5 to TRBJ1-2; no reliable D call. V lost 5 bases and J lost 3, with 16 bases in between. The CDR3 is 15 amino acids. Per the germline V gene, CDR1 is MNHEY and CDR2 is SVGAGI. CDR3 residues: CASSNPTEGYYGYTF. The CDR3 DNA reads TGTGCCAGCAGTAACCCTACAGAGGGCTACTATGGCTACACCTTC.

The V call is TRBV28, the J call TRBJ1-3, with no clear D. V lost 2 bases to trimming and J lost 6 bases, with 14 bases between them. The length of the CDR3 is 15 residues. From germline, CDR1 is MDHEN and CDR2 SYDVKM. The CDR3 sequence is CASSLRGSFENTIYF. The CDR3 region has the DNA TGTGCCAGCAGTTTACGAGGCTCTTTCGAAAACACCATATATTTT.

CDR3 coding DNA: TGTGCCAGCAGTCCCTCTAGCGGGGGGCCCAACATTCAGTACTTC. It translates to CASSPSSGGPNIQYF. The chain recombines TRBV27 with TRBJ2-4; 11 positions agree with TRBD2. The germline CDR1 and CDR2 sequences are MNHEY and SMNVEV (reference sequence). Germline trimming cut 5 bases from V and 7 bases from J; bases unmatched to any gene: 7. The CDR3 spans 15 residues.

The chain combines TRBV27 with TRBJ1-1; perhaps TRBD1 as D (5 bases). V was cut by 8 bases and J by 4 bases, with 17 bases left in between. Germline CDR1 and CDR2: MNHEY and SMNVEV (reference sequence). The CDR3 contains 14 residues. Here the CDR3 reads CASRSRGGITEAFF. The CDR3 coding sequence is TGTGCCAGCCGGTCAAGGGGAGGGATCACTGAAGCTTTCTTT.

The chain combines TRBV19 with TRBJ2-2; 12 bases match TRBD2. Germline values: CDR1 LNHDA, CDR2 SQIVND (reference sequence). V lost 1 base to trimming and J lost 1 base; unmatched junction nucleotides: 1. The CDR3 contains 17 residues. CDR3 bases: TGTGCCAGTAGTATAGGACTAGCGGGGGAGAACACCGGGGAGCTGTTTTTT. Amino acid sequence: CASSIGLAGENTGELFF.

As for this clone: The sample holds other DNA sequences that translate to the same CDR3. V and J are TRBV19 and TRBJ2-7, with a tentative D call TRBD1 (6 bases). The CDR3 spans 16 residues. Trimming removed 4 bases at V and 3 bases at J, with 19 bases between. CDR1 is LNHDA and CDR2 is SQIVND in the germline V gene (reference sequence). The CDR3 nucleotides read TGTGCCAGTAGTACCACGACAGGAAGACTGTTCTACGAGCAGTACTTC. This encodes CASSTTTGRLFYEQYF. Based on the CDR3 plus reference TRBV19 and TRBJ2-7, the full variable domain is DGGITQSPKYLFRKEGQNVTLSCEQNLNHDAMYWYRQDPGQGLRLIYYSQIVNDFQKGDIAEGYSVSREKKESFPLTVTSAQKNPTAFYLCASSTTTGRLFYEQYFGPGTRLTVT.

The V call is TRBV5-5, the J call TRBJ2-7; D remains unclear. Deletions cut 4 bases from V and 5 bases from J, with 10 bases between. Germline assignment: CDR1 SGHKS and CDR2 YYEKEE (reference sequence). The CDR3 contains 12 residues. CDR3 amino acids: CASSRRGDEQYF. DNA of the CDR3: TGTGCCAGCAGCCGGAGAGGCGACGAGCAGTACTTC.

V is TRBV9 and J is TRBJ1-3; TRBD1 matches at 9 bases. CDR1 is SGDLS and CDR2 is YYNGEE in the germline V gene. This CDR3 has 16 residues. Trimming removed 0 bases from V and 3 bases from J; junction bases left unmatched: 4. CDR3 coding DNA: TGTGCCAGCAGCGTAGGGGGACAGGGAATTGGAAACACCATATATTTT. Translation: CASSVGGQGIGNTIYF.

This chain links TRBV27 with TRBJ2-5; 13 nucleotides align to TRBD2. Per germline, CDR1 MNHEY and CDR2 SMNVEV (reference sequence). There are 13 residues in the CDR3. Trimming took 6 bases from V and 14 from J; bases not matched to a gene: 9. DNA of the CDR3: TGTGCCAGCAGCCTAGGACTAGCGGGGGCCACTTACTTC. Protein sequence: CASSLGLAGATYF.

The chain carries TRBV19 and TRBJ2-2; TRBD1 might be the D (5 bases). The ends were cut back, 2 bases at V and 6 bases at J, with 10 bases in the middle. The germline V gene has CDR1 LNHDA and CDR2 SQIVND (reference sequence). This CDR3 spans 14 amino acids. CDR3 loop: CASSILGAAGELFF. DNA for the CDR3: TGTGCCAGTAGTATATTAGGGGCAGCCGGGGAGCTGTTTTTT. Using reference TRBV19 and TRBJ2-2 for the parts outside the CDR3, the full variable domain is DGGITQSPKYLFRKEGQNVTLSCEQNLNHDAMYWYRQDPGQGLRLIYYSQIVNDFQKGDIAEGYSVSREKKESFPLTVTSAQKNPTAFYLCASSILGAAGELFFGEGSRLTVL.

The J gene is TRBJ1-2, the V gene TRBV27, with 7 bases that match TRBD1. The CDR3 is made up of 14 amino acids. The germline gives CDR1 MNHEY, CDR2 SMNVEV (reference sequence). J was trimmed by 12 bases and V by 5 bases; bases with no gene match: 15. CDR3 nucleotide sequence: TGTGCCAGCAGTCCCGGGACAGAAGGTGGAGGCCACACCTTC. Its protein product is CASSPGTEGGGHTF.

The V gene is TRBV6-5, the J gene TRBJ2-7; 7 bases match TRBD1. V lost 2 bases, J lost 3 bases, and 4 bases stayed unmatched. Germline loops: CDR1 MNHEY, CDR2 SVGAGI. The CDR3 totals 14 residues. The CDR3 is CASSYRDSRYEQYF. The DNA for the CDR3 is TGTGCCAGCAGTTACCGGGACAGCCGCTACGAGCAGTACTTC.

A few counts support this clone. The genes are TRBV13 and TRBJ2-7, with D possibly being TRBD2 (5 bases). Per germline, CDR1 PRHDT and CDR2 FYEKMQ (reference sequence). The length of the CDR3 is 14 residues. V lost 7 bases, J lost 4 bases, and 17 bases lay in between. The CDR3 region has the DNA TGTGCCAGCACCGAAGGCCACAGCGGATACGAGCAGTACTTC. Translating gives CASTEGHSGYEQYF.